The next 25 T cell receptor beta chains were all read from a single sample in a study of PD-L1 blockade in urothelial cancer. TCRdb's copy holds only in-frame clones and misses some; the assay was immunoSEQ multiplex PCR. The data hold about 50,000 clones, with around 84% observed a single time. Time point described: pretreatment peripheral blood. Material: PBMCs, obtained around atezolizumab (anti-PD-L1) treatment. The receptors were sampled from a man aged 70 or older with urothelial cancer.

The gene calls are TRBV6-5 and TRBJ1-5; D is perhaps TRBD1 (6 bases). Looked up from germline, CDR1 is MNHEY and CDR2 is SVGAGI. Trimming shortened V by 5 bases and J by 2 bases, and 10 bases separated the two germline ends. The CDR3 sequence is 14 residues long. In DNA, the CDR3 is TGTGCCAGCAGTGCAGGGGTTGGCAATCAGCCCCAGCATTTT. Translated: CASSAGVGNQPQHF.

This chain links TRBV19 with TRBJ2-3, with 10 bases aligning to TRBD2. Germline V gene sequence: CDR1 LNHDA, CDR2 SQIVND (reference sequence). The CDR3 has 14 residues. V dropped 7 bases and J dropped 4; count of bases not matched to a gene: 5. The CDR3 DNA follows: TGTGCCAGTACCATCGGACTAGCGGCAGATACGCAGTATTTT. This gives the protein CASTIGLAADTQYF.

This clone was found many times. Written as DNA, the CDR3 is TGTGCCAGCAGCTTGCCCACAGGGGGTGCTTTGTACACTGAAGCTTTCTTT. Its translation is CASSLPTGGALYTEAFF. The chain carries TRBV5-6 and TRBJ1-1, with 8 bases that match TRBD1. The CDR3 consists of 17 residues. The germline V gene has CDR1 SGHDT and CDR2 YYEEEE. Germline trimming cut 1 base from V and 3 bases from J; bases unmatched to any gene: 11. Full variable domain (remainder filled in from reference TRBV5-6 and TRBJ1-1): DAGVTQSPTHLIKTRGQQVTLRCSPKSGHDTVSWYQQALGQGPQFIFQYYEEEERQRGNFPDRFSGHQFPNYSSELNVNALLLGDSALYLCASSLPTGGALYTEAFFGQGTRLTVV.

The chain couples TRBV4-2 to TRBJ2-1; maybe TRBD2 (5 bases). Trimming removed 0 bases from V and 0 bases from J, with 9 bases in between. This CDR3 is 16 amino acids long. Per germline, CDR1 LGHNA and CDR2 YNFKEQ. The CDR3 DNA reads TGTGCCAGCAGCCAAGAAGCAAGCGGCTCCTACAATGAGCAGTTCTTC. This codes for CASSQEASGSYNEQFF.

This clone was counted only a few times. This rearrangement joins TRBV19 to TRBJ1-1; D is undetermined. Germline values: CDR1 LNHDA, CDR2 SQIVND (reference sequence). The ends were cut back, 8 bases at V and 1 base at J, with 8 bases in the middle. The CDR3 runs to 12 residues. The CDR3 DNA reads TGTGCCAGTTCACAGAGGAACACTGAAGCTTTCTTT. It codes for CASSQRNTEAFF. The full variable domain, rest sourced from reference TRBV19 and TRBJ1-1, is DGGITQSPKYLFRKEGQNVTLSCEQNLNHDAMYWYRQDPGQGLRLIYYSQIVNDFQKGDIAEGYSVSREKKESFPLTVTSAQKNPTAFYLCASSQRNTEAFFGQGTRLTVV.

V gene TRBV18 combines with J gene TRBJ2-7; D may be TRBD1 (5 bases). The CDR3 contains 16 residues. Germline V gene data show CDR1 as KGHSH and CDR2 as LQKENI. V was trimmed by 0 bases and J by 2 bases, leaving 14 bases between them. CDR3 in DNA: TGTGCCAGCTCACCACCAGTTAAAGGGGTACCCTACGAGCAGTACTTC. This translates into CASSPPVKGVPYEQYF.

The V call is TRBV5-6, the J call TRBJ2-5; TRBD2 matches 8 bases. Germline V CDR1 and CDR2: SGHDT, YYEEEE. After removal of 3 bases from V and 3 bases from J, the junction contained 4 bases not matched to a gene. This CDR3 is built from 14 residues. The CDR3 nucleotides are TGTGCCAGCAGCTCAGAGACTAGCGAAGAGACCCAGTACTTC. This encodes CASSSETSEETQYF.

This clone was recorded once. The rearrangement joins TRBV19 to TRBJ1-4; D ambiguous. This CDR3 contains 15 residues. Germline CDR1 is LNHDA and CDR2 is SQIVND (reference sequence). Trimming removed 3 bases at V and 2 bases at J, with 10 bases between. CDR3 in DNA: TGTGCCAGTAGTATGCACTGGAGGACTAATGAAAAACTGTTTTTT. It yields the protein CASSMHWRTNEKLFF.

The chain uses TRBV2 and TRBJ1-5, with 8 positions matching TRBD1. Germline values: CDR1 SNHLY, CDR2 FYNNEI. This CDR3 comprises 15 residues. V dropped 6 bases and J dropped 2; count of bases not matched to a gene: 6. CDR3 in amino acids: CASRPLDRGNQPQHF. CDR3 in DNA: TGTGCCAGCAGACCCCTGGACAGGGGCAATCAGCCCCAGCATTTT.

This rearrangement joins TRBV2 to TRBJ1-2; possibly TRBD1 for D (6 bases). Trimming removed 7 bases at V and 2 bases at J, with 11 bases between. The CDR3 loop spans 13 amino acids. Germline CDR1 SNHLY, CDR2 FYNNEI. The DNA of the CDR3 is TGTGCCAGCACGACAGGAGAAAACTATGGCTACACCTTC. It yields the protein CASTTGENYGYTF.

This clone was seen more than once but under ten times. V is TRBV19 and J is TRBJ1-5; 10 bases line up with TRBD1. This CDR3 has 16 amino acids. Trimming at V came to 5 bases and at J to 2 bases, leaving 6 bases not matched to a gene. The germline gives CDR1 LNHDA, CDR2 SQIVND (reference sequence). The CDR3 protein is CASSPTGGIGNQPQHF. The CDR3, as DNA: TGTGCCAGTAGTCCGACAGGGGGCATAGGCAATCAGCCCCAGCATTTT.

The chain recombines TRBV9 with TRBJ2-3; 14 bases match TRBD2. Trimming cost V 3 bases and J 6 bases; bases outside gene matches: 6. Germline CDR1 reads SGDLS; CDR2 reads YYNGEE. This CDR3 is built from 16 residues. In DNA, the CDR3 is TGTGCCAGCAGCGCGGGACTAGCGGGAGCAGGTGATACGCAGTATTTT. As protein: CASSAGLAGAGDTQYF.

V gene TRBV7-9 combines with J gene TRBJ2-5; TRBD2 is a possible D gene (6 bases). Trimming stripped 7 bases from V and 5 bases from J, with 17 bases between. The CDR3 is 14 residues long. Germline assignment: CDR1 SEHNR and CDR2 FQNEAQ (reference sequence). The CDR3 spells CASNTMDGGETQYF. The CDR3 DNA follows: TGTGCCAGCAACACAATGGATGGAGGGGAGACCCAGTACTTC.

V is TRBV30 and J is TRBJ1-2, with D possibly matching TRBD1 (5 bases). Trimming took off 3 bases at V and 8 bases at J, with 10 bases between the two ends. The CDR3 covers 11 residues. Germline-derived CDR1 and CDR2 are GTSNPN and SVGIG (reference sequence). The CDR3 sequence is CAWRTKGGYTF. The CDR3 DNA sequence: TGTGCCTGGAGAACCAAGGGGGGCTACACCTTC.

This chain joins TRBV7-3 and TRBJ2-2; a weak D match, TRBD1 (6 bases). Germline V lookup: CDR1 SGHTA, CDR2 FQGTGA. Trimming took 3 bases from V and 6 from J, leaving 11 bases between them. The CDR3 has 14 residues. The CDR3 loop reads CASSFGGSAGELFF. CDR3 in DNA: TGTGCCAGCAGCTTTGGGGGCTCCGCCGGGGAGCTGTTTTTT.

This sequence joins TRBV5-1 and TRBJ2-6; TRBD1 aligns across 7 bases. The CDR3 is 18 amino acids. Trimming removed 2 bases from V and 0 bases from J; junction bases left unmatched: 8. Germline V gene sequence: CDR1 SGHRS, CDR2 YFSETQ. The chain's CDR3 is CASSFSGTASSGANVLTF. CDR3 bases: TGCGCCAGCAGCTTCTCCGGGACAGCAAGCTCTGGGGCCAACGTCCTGACTTTC. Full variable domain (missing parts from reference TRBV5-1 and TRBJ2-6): KAGVTQTPRYLIKTRGQQVTLSCSPISGHRSVSWYQQTPGQGLQFLFEYFSETQRNKGNFPGRFSGRQFSNSRSEMNVSTLELGDSALYLCASSFSGTASSGANVLTFGAGSRLTVL.

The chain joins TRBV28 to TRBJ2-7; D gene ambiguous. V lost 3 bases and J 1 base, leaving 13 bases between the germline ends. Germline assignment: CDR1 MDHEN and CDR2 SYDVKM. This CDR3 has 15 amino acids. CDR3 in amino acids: CASSFGLRGSYEQYF. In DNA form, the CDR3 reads TGTGCCAGCAGTTTCGGTCTTCGCGGTTCCTACGAGCAGTACTTC.

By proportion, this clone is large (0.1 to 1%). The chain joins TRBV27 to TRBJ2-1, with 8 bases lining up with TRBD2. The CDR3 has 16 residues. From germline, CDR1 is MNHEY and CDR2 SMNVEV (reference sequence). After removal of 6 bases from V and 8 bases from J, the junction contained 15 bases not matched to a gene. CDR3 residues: CASSPGVGAGEDEQFF. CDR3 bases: TGTGCCAGCAGCCCAGGAGTCGGAGCGGGAGAAGATGAGCAGTTCTTC.

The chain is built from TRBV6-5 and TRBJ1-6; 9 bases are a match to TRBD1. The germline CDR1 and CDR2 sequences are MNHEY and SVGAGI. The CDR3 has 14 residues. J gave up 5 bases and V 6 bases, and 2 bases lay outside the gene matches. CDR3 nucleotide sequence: TGTGCCAGCAGGGGACAGGGCGATAATTCACCCCTCCACTTT. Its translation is CASRGQGDNSPLHF.

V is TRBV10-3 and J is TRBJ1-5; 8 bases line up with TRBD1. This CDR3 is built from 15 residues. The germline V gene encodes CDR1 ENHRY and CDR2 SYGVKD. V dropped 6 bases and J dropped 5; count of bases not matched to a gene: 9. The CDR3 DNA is TGTGCCATCAGCGAACTACAGGGGGAACATCAGCCCCAGCATTTT. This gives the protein CAISELQGEHQPQHF.

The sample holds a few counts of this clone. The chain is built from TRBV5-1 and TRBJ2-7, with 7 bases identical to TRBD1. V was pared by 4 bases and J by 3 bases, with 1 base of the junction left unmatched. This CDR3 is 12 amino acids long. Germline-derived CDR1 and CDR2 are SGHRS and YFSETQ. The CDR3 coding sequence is TGCGCCAGCAGCACAGGGGACTACGAGCAGTACTTC. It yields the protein CASSTGDYEQYF.

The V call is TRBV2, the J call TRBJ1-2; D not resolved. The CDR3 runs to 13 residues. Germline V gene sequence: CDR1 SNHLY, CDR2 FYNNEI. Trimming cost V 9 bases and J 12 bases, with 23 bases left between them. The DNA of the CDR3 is TGTGCCAGAAGAAACCAGGCCGAATCCTGGAACACCTTC. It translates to CARRNQAESWNTF. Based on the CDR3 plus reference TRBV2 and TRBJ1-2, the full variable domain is EPEVTQTPSHQVTQMGQEVILRCVPISNHLYFYWYRQILGQKVEFLVSFYNNEISEKSEIFDDQFSVERPDGSNFTLKIRSTKLEDSAMYFCARRNQAESWNTFGSGTRLTVV.

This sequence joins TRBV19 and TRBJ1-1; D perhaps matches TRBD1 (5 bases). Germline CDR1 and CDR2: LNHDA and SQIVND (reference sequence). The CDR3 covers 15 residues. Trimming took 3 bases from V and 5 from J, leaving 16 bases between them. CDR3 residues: CASSIGGTLVTEAFF. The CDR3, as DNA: TGTGCCAGTAGTATTGGGGGGACCCTGGTGACTGAAGCTTTCTTT.

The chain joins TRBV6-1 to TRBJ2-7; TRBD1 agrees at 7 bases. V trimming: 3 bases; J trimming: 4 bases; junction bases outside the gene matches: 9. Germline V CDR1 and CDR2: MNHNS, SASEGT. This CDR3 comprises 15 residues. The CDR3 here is CASSDLGTALYEQYF. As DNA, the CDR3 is TGTGCCAGCAGTGACCTCGGGACAGCCCTGTACGAGCAGTACTTC.

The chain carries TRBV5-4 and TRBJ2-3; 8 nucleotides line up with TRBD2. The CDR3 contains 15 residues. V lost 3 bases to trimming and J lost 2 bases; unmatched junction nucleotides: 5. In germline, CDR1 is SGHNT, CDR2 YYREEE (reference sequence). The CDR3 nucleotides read TGTGCCAGCAGCTACACTAGCGGCTCCACAGATACGCAGTATTTT. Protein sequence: CASSYTSGSTDTQYF.